The 21 T cell receptor beta chains listed next were all sequenced from one sample in a study of blood T cell repertoires in COVID-19. Sequenced by immunoSEQ multiplex PCR; TCRdb stores in-frame clones only, minus some. The data show about 140,000 clones, 80% to 85% seen once. The material sequenced was peripheral blood. The source of these receptors is a man younger than 45 with COVID-19, enrolled during active disease.

This sequence joins TRBV27 and TRBJ2-7; TRBD1 aligns across 8 bases. The CDR3 spans 14 residues. V shed 4 bases, J shed 2 bases, and the junction held 4 bases outside the gene matches. The germline V gene encodes CDR1 MNHEY and CDR2 SMNVEV (reference sequence). The CDR3 loop reads CASSSGQGTYEQYF. CDR3 nucleotides: TGTGCCAGCAGTTCCGGACAGGGTACCTACGAGCAGTACTTC.

The CDR3 nucleotides are TGTGCCAGCAGTTACGCCCGAGAGAGCCCTAACTATGGCTACACCTTC. It is translated as CASSYARESPNYGYTF. The chain carries TRBV6-6 and TRBJ1-2; no definite D call. With 2 bases removed from V and 0 bases from J, the gap between germline ends came to 13 bases. CDR3 length: 16 amino acids. CDR1 and CDR2 from the germline V gene are MNHNY and SVGAGI (reference sequence).

The rearrangement links TRBV28 to TRBJ1-1; 8 nucleotides line up with TRBD1. V lost 2 bases to trimming and J lost 11 bases; unmatched junction nucleotides: 4. The CDR3 consists of 12 residues. Germline CDR1 and CDR2: MDHEN and SYDVKM. As DNA, the CDR3 is TGTGCCAGCAGTTTAATGACAGGGGAGGCTTTCTTT. This sequence encodes CASSLMTGEAFF.

The chain combines TRBV7-2 with TRBJ2-7, with D tentatively TRBD2 (6 bases). The CDR3 totals 13 residues. The germline V and J ends were trimmed by 7 bases and 3 bases, with 13 bases remaining between them. Germline values: CDR1 SGHTA, CDR2 FQGNSA. The CDR3: CASKVVSGYEQYF. CDR3 bases: TGTGCCAGCAAGGTGGTTAGCGGCTACGAGCAGTACTTC.

The V gene is TRBV29-1, the J gene TRBJ1-5; D is undetermined. CDR3 length: 15 amino acids. Germline lookup yields CDR1 SQVTM and CDR2 ANQGSEA. The ends were cut back, 6 bases at V and 1 base at J, with 16 bases in the middle. The CDR3 spells CSVLLEGASNQPQHF. In DNA, the CDR3 is TGCAGCGTGCTTTTAGAGGGCGCGAGCAATCAGCCCCAGCATTTT.

The CDR3 sequence is CASALAGGDTQYF. The CDR3 bases are TGTGCCAGTGCTCTAGCGGGAGGGGATACGCAGTATTTT. The chain employs TRBV28 and TRBJ2-3; TRBD2 aligns across 12 bases. With V trimmed by 9 bases and J by 6 bases, 4 bases remained unmatched. The CDR3 is made up of 13 amino acids. CDR1 is MDHEN, CDR2 SYDVKM, per germline.

V usage is TRBV30 and J usage is TRBJ2-2; 7 bases match TRBD1. Trimming removed 7 bases from V and 4 bases from J; junction bases left unmatched: 9. Germline loops: CDR1 GTSNPN, CDR2 SVGIG (reference sequence). CDR3 size: 14 residues. The CDR3 is CASPRQGTTGELFF. CDR3 DNA: TGTGCCTCCCCCCGACAGGGAACCACCGGGGAGCTGTTTTTT.

This clone was detected a few times. The J gene is TRBJ1-6, the V gene TRBV5-1; D is possibly TRBD1 (6 bases). Trimming took 2 bases from V and 10 from J, leaving 13 bases between them. The germline V gene encodes CDR1 SGHRS and CDR2 YFSETQ. The CDR3 extends over 14 amino acids. DNA of the CDR3: TGCGCCAGCAGCTTCGCGGCAGGGGCCTCACCCCTCCACTTT. Its protein is CASSFAAGASPLHF. Full variable domain (outside the CDR3, taken from reference TRBV5-1 and TRBJ1-6): KAGVTQTPRYLIKTRGQQVTLSCSPISGHRSVSWYQQTPGQGLQFLFEYFSETQRNKGNFPGRFSGRQFSNSRSEMNVSTLELGDSALYLCASSFAAGASPLHFGNGTRLTVT.

This chain links TRBV6-4 with TRBJ1-5; D call uncertain. The CDR3 covers 14 residues. Trimming took 5 bases from V and 0 from J, leaving 8 bases between them. Germline loops: CDR1 MRHNA, CDR2 SNTAGT. CDR3 sequence (DNA): TGTGCCAGCAGTCTGGAGGGTAGCAATCAGCCCCAGCATTTT. Protein: CASSLEGSNQPQHF.

The rearrangement joins TRBV28 to TRBJ1-2; D gene ambiguous. CDR3 length: 12 amino acids. CDR1 and CDR2 (germline): MDHEN, SYDVKM. The V and J ends lost 7 bases and 6 bases respectively, with 12 bases between them. The CDR3 DNA is TGTGCCAGCATTTCTCCGGGTAATGGCTACACCTTC. Its translation: CASISPGNGYTF.

V usage is TRBV5-6 and J usage is TRBJ1-6, with D uncertain. Looked up from germline, CDR1 is SGHDT and CDR2 is YYEEEE. The V end was cut by 2 bases, the J end by 0 bases, with 9 bases between. The CDR3 has 16 residues. The CDR3 here is CASSFLRSSYNSPLHF. CDR3 coding DNA: TGTGCCAGCAGCTTTCTAAGGAGCTCCTATAATTCACCCCTCCACTTT. Supplemented by reference TRBV5-6 and TRBJ1-6, the full variable domain reads DAGVTQSPTHLIKTRGQQVTLRCSPKSGHDTVSWYQQALGQGPQFIFQYYEEEERQRGNFPDRFSGHQFPNYSSELNVNALLLGDSALYLCASSFLRSSYNSPLHFGNGTRLTVT.

The genes are TRBV7-9 and TRBJ1-3, with D hard to call. V gave up 5 bases and J gave up 0 bases, with 14 bases separating them. Germline V gives CDR1 SEHNR, CDR2 FQNEAQ (reference sequence). CDR3 length: 16 amino acids. The CDR3 here is CASSHPLNSSGNTIYF. CDR3 bases: TGTGCCAGCAGCCATCCACTTAACAGCTCTGGAAACACCATATATTTT.

This clone is a singleton in its sample. The gene calls are TRBV19 and TRBJ2-7; D may be TRBD2 (6 bases). Looked up from germline, CDR1 is LNHDA and CDR2 is SQIVND (reference sequence). V was shortened by 5 bases and J by 0 bases, with 11 bases between the two germline ends. CDR3 size: 14 residues. CDR3: CASSAGGDSYEQYF. CDR3 in DNA: TGTGCCAGTAGTGCAGGCGGGGACTCCTACGAGCAGTACTTC.

The table lists this clone with a count of one. One end of the junction is discordant with germline, which a read error may explain. V gene TRBV20-1 combines with J gene TRBJ2-3, with D possibly being TRBD2 (5 bases). Per germline, CDR1 DFQATT and CDR2 SNEGSKA (reference sequence). The CDR3 has 13 residues. CDR3 nucleotides: TGCAGTGCTAGTGTGAGGAGGAATAACGCAGTACCTTTT. Its translation is CSASVRRNNAVPF.

The chain links TRBV19 to TRBJ2-5; the match to TRBD2 covers 7 bases. CDR3 size: 14 residues. The trim removed 9 bases at V and 0 bases at J, leaving 7 bases unmatched. Germline CDR1 LNHDA, CDR2 SQIVND (reference sequence). The CDR3 DNA is TGTGCCAGCGCGATACTAGCGAACCAAGAGACCCAGTACTTC. As protein: CASAILANQETQYF.

V and J are TRBV2 and TRBJ1-5; 8 bases agree with TRBD1. The CDR3 length is 16 residues. Trimming removed 6 bases from V and 2 bases from J; junction bases left unmatched: 9. The germline gives CDR1 SNHLY, CDR2 FYNNEI. Written as DNA, the CDR3 is TGTGCCAGCAGGATTACAGGGGGTTGGGGCAATCAGCCCCAGCATTTT. Its protein product is CASRITGGWGNQPQHF.

The CDR3 sequence: CASSYAATSGRTEQFF. CDR3 nucleotides: TGTGCCAGCAGTTACGCCGCGACTAGCGGGAGGACAGAGCAGTTCTTC. The chain combines TRBV6-2 or TRBV6-3 with TRBJ2-1; 13 bases are shared with TRBD2. The CDR3 loop spans 16 amino acids. CDR1 and CDR2 (germline): MNHEY, SVGEGT. V was clipped by 2 bases and J by 10 bases; unmatched bases: 8.

For the CDR3, the DNA is TGTGCCAGCAGCATAGGCGCAGGGGACACTGAAGCTTTCTTT. It yields the protein CASSIGAGDTEAFF. The chain couples TRBV9 to TRBJ1-1, with D perhaps TRBD1 (6 bases). Germline V lookup: CDR1 SGDLS, CDR2 YYNGEE. The V and J ends lost 4 bases and 3 bases respectively, with 13 bases between them. The CDR3 covers 14 residues.

The chain employs TRBV3-1 (or the pseudogene TRBV3-2) and TRBJ2-1; D remains unclear. Germline CDR1 LGHDT, CDR2 YNNKEL (reference sequence). The CDR3 extends over 12 amino acids. The V and J ends lost 1 base and 7 bases respectively, with 5 bases between them. Here the CDR3 reads CASSQVENEQFF. The DNA for the CDR3 is TGTGCCAGCAGCCAAGTCGAGAATGAGCAGTTCTTC.

The chain carries TRBV18 and TRBJ1-2; no definite D call. CDR1 is KGHSH, CDR2 LQKENI, per germline. The CDR3 consists of 18 residues. Deletions cut 6 bases from V and 4 bases from J, with 27 bases between. The CDR3 region is CASSPSPAKGGSGYGYTF. DNA of the CDR3: TGTGCCAGCTCCCCGTCTCCGGCGAAGGGAGGCTCGGGCTATGGCTACACCTTC. Combining the CDR3 with reference TRBV18 and TRBJ1-2 gives the whole variable domain NAGVMQNPRHLVRRRGQEARLRCSPMKGHSHVYWYRQLPEEGLKFMVYLQKENIIDESGMPKERFSAEFPKEGPSILRIQQVVRGDSAAYFCASSPSPAKGGSGYGYTFGSGTRLTVV.

The V and J genes are TRBV3-1 (or the pseudogene TRBV3-2) and TRBJ2-1, with 16 bases fitting TRBD2. V lost 6 bases, J lost 8 bases, and 16 bases stayed unmatched. There are 19 residues in the CDR3. Germline values: CDR1 LGHDT, CDR2 YNNKEL (reference sequence). CDR3 coding DNA: TGTGCCAGCAGTCCAAGCACGGGACTAGCGGGAGGGCCAGGGGATGAGCAGTTCTTC. This translates into CASSPSTGLAGGPGDEQFF.